This T cell receptor (beta chain) was found in a study of Ad26.COV2.S vaccination and SARS-CoV-2 variants. TCRdb keeps only in-frame clones here, not all; method: immunoSEQ multiplex PCR. The data show 350,000 to 500,000 clones, about 91% seen once. As for treatment: some 19 received Ad26.COV2.S at low or high dose, single or two shots; about 5 received placebo; per-sample allocation not given. At day 63 after the first vaccine or placebo injection, samples were drawn. This receptor was identified in a person aged 18-60 years who received the Ad26.COV2.S COVID-19 vaccine or a placebo. Material: peripheral blood, obtained in a trial of Ad26.COV2.S vaccine versus placebo.

The CDR3 sequence is CATCGGGIGEGETQYF. CDR3 nucleotide sequence: TGTGCCACGTGCGGGGGAGGGATAGGGGAAGGAGAGACCCAGTACTTC. The V call is TRBV2, the J call TRBJ2-5, with TRBD2 matching 7 bases. The CDR3 runs 16 residues. With V trimmed by 10 bases and J by 4 bases, 18 bases remained unmatched. Looked up from germline, CDR1 is SNHLY and CDR2 is FYNNEI.